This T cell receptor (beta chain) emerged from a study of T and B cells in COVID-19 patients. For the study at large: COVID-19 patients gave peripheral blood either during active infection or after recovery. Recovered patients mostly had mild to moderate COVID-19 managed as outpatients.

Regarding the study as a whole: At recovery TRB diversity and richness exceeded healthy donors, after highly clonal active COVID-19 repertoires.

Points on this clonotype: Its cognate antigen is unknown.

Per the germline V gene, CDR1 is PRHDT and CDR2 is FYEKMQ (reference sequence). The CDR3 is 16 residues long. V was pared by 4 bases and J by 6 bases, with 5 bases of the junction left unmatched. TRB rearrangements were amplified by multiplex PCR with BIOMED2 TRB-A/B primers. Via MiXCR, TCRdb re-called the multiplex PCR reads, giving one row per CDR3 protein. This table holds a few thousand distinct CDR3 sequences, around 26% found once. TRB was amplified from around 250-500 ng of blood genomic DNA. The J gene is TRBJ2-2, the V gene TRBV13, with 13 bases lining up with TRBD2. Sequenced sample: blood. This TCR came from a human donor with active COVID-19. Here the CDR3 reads CASSYGLAGAAGELFF. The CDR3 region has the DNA TGTGCCAGCAGCTACGGACTAGCGGGAGCTGCCGGGGAGCTGTTTTTT.